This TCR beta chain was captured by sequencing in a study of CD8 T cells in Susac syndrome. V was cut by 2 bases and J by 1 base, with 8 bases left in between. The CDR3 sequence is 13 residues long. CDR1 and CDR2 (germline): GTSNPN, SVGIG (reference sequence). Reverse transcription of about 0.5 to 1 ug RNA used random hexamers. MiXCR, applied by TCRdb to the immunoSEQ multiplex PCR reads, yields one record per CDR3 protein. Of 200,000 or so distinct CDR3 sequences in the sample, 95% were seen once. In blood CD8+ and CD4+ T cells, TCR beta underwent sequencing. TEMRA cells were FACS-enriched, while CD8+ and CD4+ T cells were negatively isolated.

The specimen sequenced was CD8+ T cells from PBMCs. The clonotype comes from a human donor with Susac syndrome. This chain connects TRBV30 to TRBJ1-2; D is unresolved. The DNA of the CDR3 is TGTGCCTGGAGTCAAAGGGTTAACTATGGCTACACCTTC. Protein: CAWSQRVNYGYTF.